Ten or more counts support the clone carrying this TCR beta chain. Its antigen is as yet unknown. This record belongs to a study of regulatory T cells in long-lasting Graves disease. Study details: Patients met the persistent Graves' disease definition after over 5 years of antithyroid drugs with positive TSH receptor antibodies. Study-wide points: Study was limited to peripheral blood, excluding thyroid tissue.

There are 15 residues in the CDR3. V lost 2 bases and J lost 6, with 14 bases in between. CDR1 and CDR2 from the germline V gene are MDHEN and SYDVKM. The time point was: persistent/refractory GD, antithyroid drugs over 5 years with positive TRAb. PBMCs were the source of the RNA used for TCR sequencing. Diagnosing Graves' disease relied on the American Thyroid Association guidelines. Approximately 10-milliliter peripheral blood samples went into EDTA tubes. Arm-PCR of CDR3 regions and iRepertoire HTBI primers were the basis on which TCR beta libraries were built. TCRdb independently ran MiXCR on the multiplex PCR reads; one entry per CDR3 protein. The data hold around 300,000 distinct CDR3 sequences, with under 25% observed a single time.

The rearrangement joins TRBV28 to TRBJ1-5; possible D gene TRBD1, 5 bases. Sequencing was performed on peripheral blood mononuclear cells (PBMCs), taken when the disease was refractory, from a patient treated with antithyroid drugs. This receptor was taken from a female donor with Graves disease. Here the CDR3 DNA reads TGTGCCAGCAGTTTACGAGGCAGGGCCGGTCAGCCCCAGCATTTT. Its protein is CASSLRGRAGQPQHF. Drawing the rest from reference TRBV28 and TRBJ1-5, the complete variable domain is DVKVTQSSRYLVKRTGEKVFLECVQDMDHENMFWYRQDPGLGLRLIYFSYDVKMKEKGDIPEGYSVSREKKERFSLILESASTNQTSMYLCASSLRGRAGQPQHFGDGTRLSIL.